This passage covers 12 T cell receptor beta chains from one sample sequenced in a study of shared clonotypes between healthy human individuals. Sequencing was performed with immunoSEQ multiplex PCR; in TCRdb, only in-frame clones are kept and a portion is missing. Of 1,500,000 or so clones in the sample, about 98.5% were seen once. What was sequenced was naive CD4+ T cells sorted from blood. The subset here: CD45RA+ positively selected. All receptors derive from a man aged 30 to 45 in good health.

This rearrangement joins TRBV7-9 to TRBJ2-7; 9 bases agree with TRBD1. V dropped 1 base and J dropped 9; count of bases not matched to a gene: 7. From germline, CDR1 is SEHNR and CDR2 FQNEAQ (reference sequence). The CDR3 runs 14 residues. CDR3 sequence reads: CASSLGDREPLQYF. Written as DNA, the CDR3 is TGTGCCAGCAGCTTAGGGGACAGGGAACCCTTGCAGTACTTC.

The CDR3 loop reads CASSPLSGTSHTGELFF. In DNA form, the CDR3 reads TGTGCCAGCAGTCCATTGTCCGGGACTTCCCACACCGGGGAGCTGTTTTTT. V gene TRBV6-4 combines with J gene TRBJ2-2, with D maybe TRBD2 (6 bases). Germline V lookup: CDR1 MRHNA, CDR2 SNTAGT. The ends were cut back, 5 bases at V and 3 bases at J, with 19 bases in the middle. The CDR3 extends over 17 amino acids.

The chain uses TRBV11-2 and TRBJ1-1; D might be TRBD1 (5 bases). Germline V gene lookup returns CDR1 SGHAT and CDR2 FQNNGV. V dropped 3 bases and J dropped 4 bases, with 9 bases sitting between them. The CDR3 contains 13 residues. The CDR3 DNA follows: TGTGCCAGCAGCTTTCAGGGTCCCACTGAAGCTTTCTTT. Protein product: CASSFQGPTEAFF.

The chain uses TRBV5-1 and TRBJ2-3; the D gene is possibly TRBD1 (6 bases). CDR1 and CDR2 (germline): SGHRS, YFSETQ. V lost 0 bases, J lost 4 bases, and 18 bases lay in between. The length of the CDR3 is 17 residues. CDR3 loop: CASSLEGQWGSSDTQYF. CDR3 coding DNA: TGCGCCAGCAGCTTGGAGGGACAATGGGGGAGTTCAGATACGCAGTATTTT.

This rearrangement joins TRBV10-3 to TRBJ2-7, with a possible D match to TRBD1 (6 bases). V lost 4 bases and J lost 1, with 8 bases in between. The CDR3 sequence is 13 residues long. Per germline, CDR1 ENHRY and CDR2 SYGVKD. This CDR3 is CAISADRSYEQYF. CDR3 nucleotides: TGTGCCATCAGTGCGGACAGATCCTACGAGCAGTACTTC.

The V and J genes are TRBV9 and TRBJ2-7; 9 bases are shared with TRBD2. Per the germline V gene, CDR1 is SGDLS and CDR2 is YYNGEE. With 7 bases clipped from V and 7 bases from J, the junction kept 6 bases outside the gene matches. This CDR3 has 12 amino acids. As DNA, the CDR3 is TGTGCCAGCCAGGGACTAGCAGGGGAGCAGTACTTC. Its translation: CASQGLAGEQYF.

CDR3 sequence reads: CAIRGQGSSTDTQYF. CDR3 DNA: TGTGCCATCAGGGGACAGGGGTCTAGCACAGATACGCAGTATTTT. The chain couples TRBV10-3 to TRBJ2-3; TRBD1 aligns across 10 bases. The CDR3 loop spans 15 amino acids. The V gene's germline CDR1 is ENHRY and CDR2 SYGVKD. The trim removed 6 bases at V and 0 bases at J, leaving 3 bases unmatched.

The DNA for the CDR3 is TGCGCCAGCAGCTTGGACGGTCCGCGGGGGGCCAACGTCCTGACTTTC. As protein: CASSLDGPRGANVLTF. The chain employs TRBV5-1 and TRBJ2-6, with D unclear. V was trimmed by 0 bases and J by 4 bases, leaving 11 bases between them. Germline V gene lookup returns CDR1 SGHRS and CDR2 YFSETQ. The CDR3 has 16 residues.

The J gene is TRBJ2-5, the V gene TRBV2; D is unresolved. Deletions cut 5 bases from V and 2 bases from J, with 9 bases between. Germline V gene sequence: CDR1 SNHLY, CDR2 FYNNEI. This CDR3 contains 13 residues. The CDR3 nucleotides read TGTGCCAGCAGTTTGGGCCCTCAAGAGACCCAGTACTTC. Encoded protein: CASSLGPQETQYF.

This clone was seen just once. The same CDR3 arises from other DNA sequences in this sample as well. The chain combines TRBV5-1 with TRBJ2-1; D gene ambiguous. CDR1 is SGHRS and CDR2 is YFSETQ in the germline V gene. V lost 0 bases and J lost 6, with 4 bases in between. The CDR3 is made up of 12 amino acids. CDR3 in amino acids: CASSLAGNEQFF. In nucleotides, the CDR3 is TGCGCCAGCAGCTTGGCAGGCAATGAGCAGTTCTTC.

On this clone itself: The same CDR3 also results from other DNA sequences found in this sample. V is TRBV9 and J is TRBJ2-1; D ambiguous. Looked up from germline, CDR1 is SGDLS and CDR2 is YYNGEE. The CDR3 contains 13 residues. The ends were cut back, 0 bases at V and 7 bases at J, with 8 bases in the middle. The CDR3 region is CASSVGTVNEQFF. The DNA of the CDR3 is TGTGCCAGCAGCGTAGGGACGGTTAATGAGCAGTTCTTC.

This clone appeared a single time. The rearrangement links TRBV19 to TRBJ2-5; a weak D match, TRBD2 (8 bases). The CDR3 is 14 residues long. Germline values: CDR1 LNHDA, CDR2 SQIVND (reference sequence). Trimming took 7 bases from V and 5 from J, leaving 17 bases between them. CDR3 sequence: CASTDRAGGETQYF. DNA of the CDR3: TGTGCCAGTACCGACAGGGCGGGAGGTGAGACCCAGTACTTC.